This T cell receptor beta chain came from a study of blood T cell repertoires in COVID-19. Study background: Samples taken during acute and convalescent COVID-19 were collected in the United States, Italy and Spain.

Germline V lookup: CDR1 LGHNT, CDR2 FRNRAP. This CDR3 contains 15 residues. V was pared by 1 base and J by 2 bases, with 12 bases between. Repertoires were generated with immunoSEQ multiplex PCR, while TCRdb's copy carries only in-frame clones and drops some. The sample consists of about 270,000 clones, more than 65% of them appearing once. This receptor was obtained from a woman aged 18-29 years with acute or convalescent COVID-19. This chain uses TRBV12-5 with TRBJ2-7; the D is unclear. The sequencing input was peripheral blood. The CDR3 sequence is CASGLGAPQAYEQYF. In nucleotides, the CDR3 is TGTGCTAGTGGTTTGGGGGCCCCACAAGCCTACGAGCAGTACTTC.